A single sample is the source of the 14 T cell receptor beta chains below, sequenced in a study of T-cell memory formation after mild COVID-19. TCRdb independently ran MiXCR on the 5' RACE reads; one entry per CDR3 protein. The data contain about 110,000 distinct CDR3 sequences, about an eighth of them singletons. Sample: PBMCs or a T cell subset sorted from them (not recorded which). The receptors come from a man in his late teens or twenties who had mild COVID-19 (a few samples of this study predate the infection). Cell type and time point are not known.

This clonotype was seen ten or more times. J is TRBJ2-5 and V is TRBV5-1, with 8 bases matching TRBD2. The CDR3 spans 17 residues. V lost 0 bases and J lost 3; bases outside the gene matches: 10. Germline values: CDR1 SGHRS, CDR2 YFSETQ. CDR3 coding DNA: TGCGCCAGCAGCTTGGGCCAGCGGGGGACCCAAAAAGAGACCCAGTACTTC. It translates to CASSLGQRGTQKETQYF.

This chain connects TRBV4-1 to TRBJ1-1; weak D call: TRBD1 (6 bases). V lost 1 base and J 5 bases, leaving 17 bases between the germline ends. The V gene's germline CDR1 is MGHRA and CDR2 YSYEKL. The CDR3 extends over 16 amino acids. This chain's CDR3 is CASSQVGRGGGTEAFF. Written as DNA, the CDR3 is TGCGCCAGCAGCCAAGTAGGCCGAGGGGGTGGGACTGAAGCTTTCTTT.

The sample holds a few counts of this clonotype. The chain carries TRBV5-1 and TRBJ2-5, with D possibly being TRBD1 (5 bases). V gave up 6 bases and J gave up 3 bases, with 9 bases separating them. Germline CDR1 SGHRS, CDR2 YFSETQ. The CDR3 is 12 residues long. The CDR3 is CASIDSEETQYF. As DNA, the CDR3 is TGCGCCAGCATCGACAGTGAAGAGACCCAGTACTTC. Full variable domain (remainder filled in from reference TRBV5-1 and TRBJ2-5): KAGVTQTPRYLIKTRGQQVTLSCSPISGHRSVSWYQQTPGQGLQFLFEYFSETQRNKGNFPGRFSGRQFSNSRSEMNVSTLELGDSALYLCASIDSEETQYFGPGTRLLVL.

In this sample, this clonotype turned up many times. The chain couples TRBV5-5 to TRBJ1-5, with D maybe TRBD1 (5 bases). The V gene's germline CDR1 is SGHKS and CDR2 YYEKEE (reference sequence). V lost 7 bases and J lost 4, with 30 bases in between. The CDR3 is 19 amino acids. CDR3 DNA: TGTGCCAGCTTGACTACAGCGGCCATCTCCCCCCACAGGAATCAGCCCCAGCATTTT. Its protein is CASLTTAAISPHRNQPQHF.

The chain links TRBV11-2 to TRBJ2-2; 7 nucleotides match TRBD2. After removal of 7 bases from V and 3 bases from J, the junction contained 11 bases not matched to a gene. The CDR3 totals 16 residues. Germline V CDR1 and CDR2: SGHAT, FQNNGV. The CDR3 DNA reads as TGTGCCAGCATCCCATGGGGAGGGGCATACACCGGGGAGCTGTTTTTT. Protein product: CASIPWGGAYTGELFF.

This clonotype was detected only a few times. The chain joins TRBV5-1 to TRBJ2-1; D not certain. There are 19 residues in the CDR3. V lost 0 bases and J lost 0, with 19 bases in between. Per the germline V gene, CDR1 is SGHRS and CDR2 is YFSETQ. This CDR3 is CASSLAVLGPASSYNEQFF. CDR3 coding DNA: TGCGCCAGCAGCTTGGCCGTTTTGGGCCCCGCAAGCTCCTACAATGAGCAGTTCTTC.

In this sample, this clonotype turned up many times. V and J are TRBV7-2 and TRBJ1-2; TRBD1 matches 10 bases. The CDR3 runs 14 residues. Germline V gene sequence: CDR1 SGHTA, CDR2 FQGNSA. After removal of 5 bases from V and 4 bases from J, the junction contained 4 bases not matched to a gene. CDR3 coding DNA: TGTGCCAGCAGCGCCCGGGACAGGGGCTATGGCTACACCTTC. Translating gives CASSARDRGYGYTF.

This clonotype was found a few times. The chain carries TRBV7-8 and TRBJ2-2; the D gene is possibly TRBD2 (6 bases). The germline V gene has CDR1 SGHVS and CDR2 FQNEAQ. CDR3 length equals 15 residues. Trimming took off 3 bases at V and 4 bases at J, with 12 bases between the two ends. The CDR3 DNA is TGTGCCAGCAGCTTCGGAGGGGTAGGCACCGGGGAGCTGTTTTTT. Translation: CASSFGGVGTGELFF.

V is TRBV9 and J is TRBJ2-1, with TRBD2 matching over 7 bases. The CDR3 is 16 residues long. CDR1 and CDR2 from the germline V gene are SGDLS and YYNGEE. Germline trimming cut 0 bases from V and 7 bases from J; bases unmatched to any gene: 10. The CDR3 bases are TGTGCCAGCAGCGTAGGCGTTTGGGGGGGGAAGAATGAGCAGTTCTTC. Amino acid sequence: CASSVGVWGGKNEQFF.

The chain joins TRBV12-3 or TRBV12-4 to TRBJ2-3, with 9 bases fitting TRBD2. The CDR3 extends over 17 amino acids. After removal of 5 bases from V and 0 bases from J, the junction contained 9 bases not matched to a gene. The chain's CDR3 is CASSVLSGGLSTDTQYF. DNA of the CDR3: TGTGCCAGCAGTGTCCTTAGCGGGGGCCTTAGCACAGATACGCAGTATTTT.

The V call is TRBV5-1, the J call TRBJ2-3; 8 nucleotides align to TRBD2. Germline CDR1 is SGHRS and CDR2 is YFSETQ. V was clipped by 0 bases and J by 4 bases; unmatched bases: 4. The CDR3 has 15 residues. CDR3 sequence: CASSLGGLDPDTQYF. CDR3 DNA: TGCGCCAGCAGCTTGGGGGGACTAGACCCAGATACGCAGTATTTT. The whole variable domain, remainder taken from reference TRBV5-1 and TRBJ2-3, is KAGVTQTPRYLIKTRGQQVTLSCSPISGHRSVSWYQQTPGQGLQFLFEYFSETQRNKGNFPGRFSGRQFSNSRSEMNVSTLELGDSALYLCASSLGGLDPDTQYFGPGTRLTVL.

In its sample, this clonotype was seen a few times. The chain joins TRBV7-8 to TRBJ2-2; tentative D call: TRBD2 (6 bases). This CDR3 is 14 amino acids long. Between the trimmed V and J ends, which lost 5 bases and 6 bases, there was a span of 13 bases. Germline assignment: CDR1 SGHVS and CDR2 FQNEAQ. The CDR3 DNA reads TGTGCCAGCAGCCCAAGCGGGTTCCCCGGGGAGCTGTTTTTT. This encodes CASSPSGFPGELFF.

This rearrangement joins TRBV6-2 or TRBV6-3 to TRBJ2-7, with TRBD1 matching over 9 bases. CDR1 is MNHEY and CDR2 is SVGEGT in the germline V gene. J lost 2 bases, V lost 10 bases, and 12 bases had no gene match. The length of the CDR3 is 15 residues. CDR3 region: CATGGVQGATYEQYF. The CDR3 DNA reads TGTGCCACCGGGGGAGTACAGGGGGCCACCTACGAGCAGTACTTC.

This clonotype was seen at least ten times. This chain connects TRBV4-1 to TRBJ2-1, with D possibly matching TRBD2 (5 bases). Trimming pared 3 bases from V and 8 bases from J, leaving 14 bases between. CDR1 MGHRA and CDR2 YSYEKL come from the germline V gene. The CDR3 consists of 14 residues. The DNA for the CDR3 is TGCGCCAGCAGCCACCCTAGCTTAACGGATGAGCAGTTCTTC. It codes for CASSHPSLTDEQFF.